The 27 T cell receptor beta chains below were found in one sample sequenced in a study of cytomegalovirus exposure and HLA in healthy donors. This PCR relied on a set of 60 Vbeta primers and 13 Jbeta primers. Sequencing was performed with immunoSEQ multiplex PCR; in TCRdb, only in-frame clones are kept and a portion is missing. This table lists about 200,000 clones. Sequencing was performed on PBMCs. The receptors derive from a girl aged 2-10 years in good health and CMV-seropositive.

This chain joins TRBV10-1 and TRBJ2-3, with D perhaps matching TRBD2 (5 bases). This CDR3 contains 13 residues. The germline gives CDR1 WNHNN, CDR2 SYGVQD (reference sequence). Trimming pared 4 bases from V and 5 bases from J, leaving 10 bases between. The CDR3 nucleotides read TGCGCCAGCAGTGGAGCGGAGGAAGATACGCAGTATTTT. It translates to CASSGAEEDTQYF.

The V and J genes are TRBV28 and TRBJ2-7; tentative D call: TRBD1 (5 bases). CDR3 size: 13 residues. Germline lookup yields CDR1 MDHEN and CDR2 SYDVKM. V was pared by 5 bases and J by 2 bases, with 10 bases between. The CDR3 reads CASSPDSAYEQYF. In DNA, the CDR3 is TGTGCCAGCAGTCCCGACAGCGCCTACGAGCAGTACTTC.

The chain combines TRBV2 with TRBJ2-7; 7 positions agree with TRBD1. The CDR3 is 13 residues long. Germline V gene sequence: CDR1 SNHLY, CDR2 FYNNEI. With V trimmed by 7 bases and J by 0 bases, 3 bases remained unmatched. The CDR3 sequence: CASIGQDSYEQYF. As DNA, the CDR3 is TGTGCCAGCATCGGACAGGACTCCTACGAGCAGTACTTC. The full variable domain, completed using reference TRBV2 and TRBJ2-7, is EPEVTQTPSHQVTQMGQEVILRCVPISNHLYFYWYRQILGQKVEFLVSFYNNEISEKSEIFDDQFSVERPDGSNFTLKIRSTKLEDSAMYFCASIGQDSYEQYFGPGTRLTVT.

The chain employs TRBV10-1 and TRBJ2-3; 9 nucleotides match TRBD2. CDR3 size: 15 residues. The germline gives CDR1 WNHNN, CDR2 SYGVQD (reference sequence). V shed 9 bases, J shed 2 bases, and the junction held 9 bases outside the gene matches. The CDR3 DNA reads as TGCGCCAGGACCTTAGCGGGAGAGCCCACAGATACGCAGTATTTT. Its protein product is CARTLAGEPTDTQYF.

The V and J genes are TRBV28 and TRBJ2-7; 8 bases match TRBD2. The germline V gene encodes CDR1 MDHEN and CDR2 SYDVKM. Trimming at V came to 8 bases and at J to 4 bases, leaving 4 bases not matched to a gene. This CDR3 is built from 12 residues. Written as DNA, the CDR3 is TGTGCCAGCCGCGGGAGGAGGTACGAGCAGTACTTC. Amino acids: CASRGRRYEQYF.

This chain joins TRBV19 and TRBJ1-5; D call uncertain. V dropped 7 bases and J dropped 6 bases, with 19 bases sitting between them. Germline V gives CDR1 LNHDA, CDR2 SQIVND (reference sequence). The CDR3 covers 15 residues. The CDR3 nucleotides read TGTGCCAGTACCACGGTGGGAGATGGTATTCAGCCCCAGCATTTT. As protein: CASTTVGDGIQPQHF.

The chain links TRBV13 to TRBJ2-7, with D tentatively TRBD2 (6 bases). The CDR3 totals 16 residues. In germline, CDR1 is PRHDT, CDR2 FYEKMQ (reference sequence). V was pared by 4 bases and J by 0 bases, with 16 bases between. Here the CDR3 reads CASSSYSGYDSYEQYF. The CDR3 DNA reads TGTGCCAGCAGCTCGTATAGCGGTTACGACTCCTACGAGCAGTACTTC.

The genes are TRBV7-3 and TRBJ2-1; 12 bases are shared with TRBD2. The CDR3 runs to 14 residues. Germline CDR1 is SGHTA and CDR2 is FQGTGA. The trim removed 5 bases at V and 10 bases at J, leaving 6 bases unmatched. CDR3 amino acids: CASSLGLAGVEQFF. CDR3 coding DNA: TGTGCCAGCAGCCTGGGACTAGCGGGTGTGGAGCAGTTCTTC.

Worth noting for this clone: The junction shows a germline mismatch at one end, possibly a read error. The V and J genes are TRBV6-5 and TRBJ2-7; a weak D match, TRBD1 (6 bases). CDR3 length equals 16 residues. Germline V gene lookup returns CDR1 MNHEY and CDR2 SVGAGI. CDR3 DNA: TGTGCCAGCAGTTACTCAGGGGGTCGATTACCCTACGGGCAGTACTTC. Protein product: CASSYSGGRLPYGQYF.

This chain links TRBV11-3 with TRBJ2-2; D is unclear. The CDR3 runs 12 residues. Germline V gene data show CDR1 as SGHNT and CDR2 as YENEEA. Trimming cost V 0 bases and J 8 bases, with 4 bases left between them. The CDR3 protein is CASSLEAGELFF. CDR3 DNA: TGTGCCAGCAGCTTAGAAGCGGGGGAGCTGTTTTTT.

V and J are TRBV2 and TRBJ1-4, with 9 bases that match TRBD1. CDR1 and CDR2 from the germline V gene are SNHLY and FYNNEI. This CDR3 has 16 amino acids. The J segment lost 3 bases and the V segment lost 6 bases, leaving 8 bases of the junction unmatched. As DNA, the CDR3 is TGTGCCAGCAGGGTGACAGGGGGGGCGCCTAATGAAAAACTGTTTTTT. Its translation: CASRVTGGAPNEKLFF.

The chain combines TRBV5-1 with TRBJ2-5; 11 nucleotides align to TRBD2. The CDR3 is 15 amino acids. The V and J ends lost 4 bases and 2 bases, in that order; junction bases with no gene match: 4. CDR1 is SGHRS, CDR2 YFSETQ, per germline. The CDR3 region is CASSRGTSGQETQYF. The CDR3 region has the DNA TGCGCCAGCAGCAGGGGGACTAGCGGACAAGAGACCCAGTACTTC.

The V call is TRBV2, the J call TRBJ2-1, with D uncertain. This CDR3 has 14 residues. The germline V and J ends were trimmed by 7 bases and 3 bases, with 13 bases remaining between them. Germline V CDR1 and CDR2: SNHLY, FYNNEI. Here the CDR3 DNA reads TGTGCCAGCATATTAGCCGATGACTACAATGAGCAGTTCTTC. Its protein product is CASILADDYNEQFF. Full variable domain (missing parts from reference TRBV2 and TRBJ2-1): EPEVTQTPSHQVTQMGQEVILRCVPISNHLYFYWYRQILGQKVEFLVSFYNNEISEKSEIFDDQFSVERPDGSNFTLKIRSTKLEDSAMYFCASILADDYNEQFFGPGTRLTVL.

The chain joins TRBV5-4 to TRBJ2-7, with 16 bases matching TRBD2. Germline V gene sequence: CDR1 SGHNT, CDR2 YYREEE (reference sequence). The trim removed 3 bases at V and 3 bases at J, leaving 3 bases unmatched. This CDR3 comprises 16 residues. The CDR3 bases are TGTGCCAGCAGCTGGGGACTAGCGGGAGGGAACTACGAGCAGTACTTC. Protein sequence: CASSWGLAGGNYEQYF. The variable domain in full, completed from reference TRBV5-4 and TRBJ2-7, reads ETGVTQSPTHLIKTRGQQVTLRCSSQSGHNTVSWYQQALGQGPQFIFQYYREEENGRGNFPPRFSGLQFPNYSSELNVNALELDDSALYLCASSWGLAGGNYEQYFGPGTRLTVT.

The chain employs TRBV25-1 and TRBJ2-6, with 9 nucleotides matching TRBD1. This CDR3 region has 18 residues. Trimming took 4 bases from V and 0 from J; bases not matched to a gene: 7. Germline values: CDR1 MGHDK, CDR2 SYGVNS. CDR3 in amino acids: CASSARTGASSGANVLTF. In DNA form, the CDR3 reads TGTGCCAGCAGTGCCCGGACAGGGGCTAGCTCTGGGGCCAACGTCCTGACTTTC.

The chain is built from TRBV15 and TRBJ2-7; 8 bases line up with TRBD1. The ends lost 0 bases at V and 7 bases at J; junction bases unmatched: 8. The CDR3 sequence is 15 residues long. CDR1 is LNHNV and CDR2 is YYDKDF in the germline V gene (reference sequence). The CDR3 DNA reads TGTGCCACCAGCAGAGATAGGCAGGGGGCGGGGGAGCAGTACTTC. Amino acids: CATSRDRQGAGEQYF.

V and J are TRBV5-6 and TRBJ1-1, with D unresolved. Germline loops: CDR1 SGHDT, CDR2 YYEEEE. The CDR3 consists of 14 residues. The ends were cut back, 1 base at V and 3 bases at J, with 10 bases in the middle. CDR3 region: CASSLWRMDTEAFF. The CDR3 region has the DNA TGTGCCAGCAGCTTGTGGCGGATGGACACTGAAGCTTTCTTT.

The chain recombines TRBV28 with TRBJ2-6; D may be TRBD2 (5 bases). The V gene's germline CDR1 is MDHEN and CDR2 SYDVKM. Trimming left V 5 bases short and J 1 base short, with 9 bases between. The CDR3 is made up of 15 amino acids. The chain's CDR3 is CASSKTGSGANVLTF. In nucleotides, the CDR3 is TGTGCCAGCAGTAAGACGGGATCTGGGGCCAACGTCCTGACTTTC. Combining the CDR3 with reference TRBV28 and TRBJ2-6 gives the whole variable domain DVKVTQSSRYLVKRTGEKVFLECVQDMDHENMFWYRQDPGLGLRLIYFSYDVKMKEKGDIPEGYSVSREKKERFSLILESASTNQTSMYLCASSKTGSGANVLTFGAGSRLTVL.

The chain is built from TRBV5-1 and TRBJ2-3, with 10 bases matching TRBD1. Germline V CDR1 and CDR2: SGHRS, YFSETQ. The V segment lost 3 bases and the J segment 0 bases; nucleotides outside the gene matches: 4. This CDR3 comprises 16 residues. CDR3 loop: CASSSPGQGSTDTQYF. CDR3 in DNA: TGCGCCAGCAGCTCACCGGGACAGGGGAGCACAGATACGCAGTATTTT. Supplemented by reference TRBV5-1 and TRBJ2-3, the full variable domain reads KAGVTQTPRYLIKTRGQQVTLSCSPISGHRSVSWYQQTPGQGLQFLFEYFSETQRNKGNFPGRFSGRQFSNSRSEMNVSTLELGDSALYLCASSSPGQGSTDTQYFGPGTRLTVL.

The chain recombines TRBV4-1 with TRBJ1-5; 8 bases map to TRBD1. This CDR3 spans 15 amino acids. The germline CDR1 and CDR2 sequences are MGHRA and YSYEKL. V trimming: 1 base; J trimming: 5 bases; junction bases outside the gene matches: 4. Here the CDR3 DNA reads TGCGCCAGCAGCCAAGTCGCAGGGGGCGATCAGCCCCAGCATTTT. Translated, it gives CASSQVAGGDQPQHF.

V usage is TRBV6-5 and J usage is TRBJ2-3, with TRBD2 matching 9 bases. The CDR3 is made up of 16 amino acids. With V trimmed by 2 bases and J by 5 bases, 8 bases remained unmatched. Germline V CDR1 and CDR2: MNHEY, SVGAGI. CDR3 region: CASSYNIAGVIDTQYF. The CDR3 DNA sequence: TGTGCCAGCAGTTACAACATAGCGGGAGTCATAGATACGCAGTATTTT.

This chain uses TRBV7-2 with TRBJ2-1, with 8 bases fitting TRBD2. The ends lost 4 bases at V and 4 bases at J; junction bases unmatched: 9. The CDR3 is 16 residues long. Germline CDR1 reads SGHTA; CDR2 reads FQGNSA. In DNA, the CDR3 is TGTGCCAGCAGCTGGCGAGGGACTAGTCTTTACAATGAGCAGTTCTTC. Its protein is CASSWRGTSLYNEQFF.

The rearrangement links TRBV5-1 to TRBJ2-7, with 9 positions matching TRBD1. This CDR3 has 14 amino acids. Trimming took 4 bases from V and 5 from J; bases not matched to a gene: 7. The germline gives CDR1 SGHRS, CDR2 YFSETQ. The DNA of the CDR3 is TGCGCCAGCAGCCCCGGGACAGGGAGAGACGAGCAGTACTTC. This sequence encodes CASSPGTGRDEQYF.

The genes are TRBV28 and TRBJ1-4, with D perhaps TRBD1 (5 bases). This CDR3 comprises 15 residues. The V gene's germline CDR1 is MDHEN and CDR2 SYDVKM. Trimming removed 3 bases from V and 7 bases from J, with 15 bases in between. The chain's CDR3 is CASSLGGTMGEKLFF. CDR3 sequence (DNA): TGTGCCAGCAGTTTGGGGGGGACTATGGGTGAAAAACTGTTTTTT.

The chain couples TRBV11-3 to TRBJ2-2; D unclear. CDR3 length: 13 amino acids. Per the germline V gene, CDR1 is SGHNT and CDR2 is YENEEA. The V gene lost 0 bases and the J gene lost 4 bases, with 3 bases spanning the gap. The DNA for the CDR3 is TGTGCCAGCAGCTTAGACAGCACCGGGGAGCTGTTTTTT. This gives the protein CASSLDSTGELFF.

The chain recombines TRBV4-1 with TRBJ2-7; 9 bases line up with TRBD2. V lost 0 bases, J lost 6 bases, and 9 bases stayed unmatched. This CDR3 is built from 16 residues. CDR1 is MGHRA and CDR2 is YSYEKL in the germline V gene. CDR3 loop: CASSQEVMAGGSEQYF. CDR3 sequence (DNA): TGCGCCAGCAGCCAAGAGGTTATGGCGGGAGGGTCCGAGCAGTACTTC.

The chain has TRBV5-1 and TRBJ2-2; D gene ambiguous. V was shortened by 4 bases and J by 3 bases, with 4 bases between the two germline ends. CDR3 size: 12 residues. CDR1 and CDR2 (germline): SGHRS, YFSETQ. The CDR3 loop is CASSHHTGELFF. The CDR3 DNA is TGCGCCAGCAGCCATCACACCGGGGAGCTGTTTTTT.